This TCR beta chain was identified in a study of shared clonotypes between healthy human individuals. The study ran the assay at deep level. Libraries were prepared by immunoSEQ multiplex PCR; TCRdb keeps only in-frame clonotypes and omits some of them. The profile shows 450,000 to 500,000 clones, 76% of them singletons. The CDR3 spans 12 residues. Germline V gene sequence: CDR1 SQVTM, CDR2 ANQGSEA. The ends were cut back, 7 bases at V and 7 bases at J, with 14 bases in the middle. The sequence came from a woman in her thirties or forties in good health. Some clones in this sample may be carry-over from other donors' samples. The source material was PBMCs. The chain links TRBV29-1 to TRBJ1-5, with D perhaps TRBD1 (6 bases). The CDR3 coding sequence is TGCAGCGCCGGGGGGCCCTCGCAGCCCCAGCATTTT. Its translation: CSAGGPSQPQHF.